The present entry profiles one TCR beta chain with its context. Germline V gene sequence: CDR1 MDHEN, CDR2 SYDVKM. V was pared by 6 bases and J by 7 bases, with 13 bases of the junction left unmatched. The CDR3 sequence is 15 residues long. The repertoire was sequenced with immunoSEQ multiplex PCR; TCRdb's copy has only in-frame clones and lacks some. This table has about 64,000 clones, around four fifths appearing once. These data come from a study of glioma-infiltrating T cells after dendritic cell vaccination. The specimen was blood, collected before dendritic cell vaccination. The chain joins TRBV28 to TRBJ1-2; 8 nucleotides agree with TRBD1. This TCR derives from a human donor with glioblastoma. The CDR3 DNA follows: TGTGCCAGCAGCCCTACCCCGGACAGGGTGACTGGCTACACCTTC. This gives the protein CASSPTPDRVTGYTF.